Below, 24 T cell receptor beta chains from the same sample are listed, as sequenced in a study of cytomegalovirus exposure and HLA in healthy donors. The PCR contained 60 Vbeta and 13 Jbeta primers. Assay: immunoSEQ multiplex PCR; the TCRdb copy retains only in-frame clones and omits some. The specimen's table records 60,000 or so clones. The source material was PBMCs. Source of these receptors: a man in his fifties or sixties in good health and CMV-seropositive.

The chain uses TRBV6-5 and TRBJ1-1, with 7 bases identical to TRBD1. CDR1 and CDR2 from the germline V gene are MNHEY and SVGAGI. CDR3 length: 14 residues. After removal of 2 bases from V and 1 base from J, the junction contained 1 base not matched to a gene. Here the CDR3 reads CASSYRTGNTEAFF. In DNA, the CDR3 is TGTGCCAGCAGTTACCGGACAGGGAACACTGAAGCTTTCTTT.

The V call is TRBV7-2, the J call TRBJ1-1; no firm D call. V was clipped by 1 base and J by 0 bases, with 6 bases between them. The CDR3 length is 14 residues. From germline, CDR1 is SGHTA and CDR2 FQGNSA. The CDR3 protein is CASSLGLMNTEAFF. Written as DNA, the CDR3 is TGTGCCAGCAGCTTAGGACTGATGAACACTGAAGCTTTCTTT. The full variable domain, in which reference TRBV7-2 and TRBJ1-1 provide the parts outside the CDR3, is GAGVSQSPSNKVTEKGKDVELRCDPISGHTALYWYRQSLGQGLEFLIYFQGNSAPDKSGLPSDRFSAERTGGSVSTLTIQRTQQEDSAVYLCASSLGLMNTEAFFGQGTRLTVV.

This chain links TRBV2 with TRBJ1-3; D gene unclear. The CDR3 consists of 13 residues. With 5 bases removed from V and 0 bases from J, the gap between germline ends came to 5 bases. Germline CDR1 SNHLY, CDR2 FYNNEI. The CDR3: CASSPNSGNTIYF. CDR3 nucleotide sequence: TGTGCCAGCAGTCCCAACTCTGGAAACACCATATATTTT.

The chain uses TRBV4-2 and TRBJ2-7; the D is unclear. Germline CDR1 and CDR2: LGHNA and YNFKEQ. CDR3 length equals 15 residues. V lost 0 bases and J lost 0, with 9 bases in between. This CDR3 reads CASSQDIASSYEQYF. Here the CDR3 DNA reads TGTGCCAGCAGCCAAGATATCGCTAGCTCCTACGAGCAGTACTTC.

V usage is TRBV4-3 and J usage is TRBJ1-3; a possible D gene is TRBD1 (6 bases). Germline CDR1 reads LGHNA; CDR2 reads YSLEER. The CDR3 length is 15 residues. V lost 1 base and J lost 4, with 11 bases in between. CDR3 sequence reads: CASSQVRGPGNTIYF. The CDR3 nucleotides read TGCGCCAGCAGCCAAGTCAGGGGTCCAGGAAACACCATATATTTT.

To note about this clone: One end of the junction is discordant with germline, which a read error may explain. The rearrangement links TRBV7-7 to TRBJ1-1; D not certain. CDR3 length: 13 residues. Looked up from germline, CDR1 is SSHAT and CDR2 is FNYEAQ (reference sequence). The CDR3 sequence: CASSLTANTEAFF. CDR3 in DNA: TGTGCTAGCAGCCTAACAGCAAACACTGAAGCTTTCTTT. Using reference TRBV7-7 and TRBJ1-1 for the parts outside the CDR3, the full variable domain is GAGVSQSPRYKVTKRGQDVTLRCDPISSHATLYWYQQALGQGPEFLTYFNYEAQPDKSGLPSDRFSAERPEGSISTLTIQRTEQRDSAMYRCASSLTANTEAFFGQGTRLTVV.

The chain combines TRBV5-1 with TRBJ2-3; 15 nucleotides align to TRBD2. Germline V CDR1 and CDR2: SGHRS, YFSETQ. The CDR3 runs to 17 residues. Germline trimming cut 4 bases from V and 2 bases from J; bases unmatched to any gene: 5. The CDR3 spells CASSPGTSGGNTDTQYF. The CDR3 DNA follows: TGCGCCAGCAGCCCAGGGACTAGCGGGGGGAACACAGATACGCAGTATTTT.

The rearrangement joins TRBV29-1 to TRBJ2-2; maybe TRBD1 (6 bases). Germline-derived CDR1 and CDR2 are SQVTM and ANQGSEA. V was shortened by 6 bases and J by 1 base, with 18 bases between the two germline ends. This CDR3 is 16 amino acids long. This chain's CDR3 is CSVRHPGHLNTGELFF. For the CDR3, the DNA is TGCAGCGTGCGTCACCCGGGACACCTGAACACCGGGGAGCTGTTTTTT.

This chain links TRBV18 with TRBJ1-3, with 8 positions matching TRBD1. V lost 4 bases to trimming and J lost 3 bases; unmatched junction nucleotides: 2. The CDR3 is made up of 14 amino acids. The germline V gene encodes CDR1 KGHSH and CDR2 LQKENI. CDR3 in DNA: TGTGCCAGCTCACAGGACAGGGTTGGAAACACCATATATTTT. Translating it yields CASSQDRVGNTIYF. Supplemented by reference TRBV18 and TRBJ1-3, the full variable domain reads NAGVMQNPRHLVRRRGQEARLRCSPMKGHSHVYWYRQLPEEGLKFMVYLQKENIIDESGMPKERFSAEFPKEGPSILRIQQVVRGDSAAYFCASSQDRVGNTIYFGEGSWLTVV.

The CDR3 DNA reads as TGTGCCAGCAGCCCACGGGCGGGAGCCATGAACACTGAAGCTTTCTTT. It codes for CASSPRAGAMNTEAFF. The J gene is TRBJ1-1, the V gene TRBV7-9, with D unclear. The CDR3 covers 16 residues. Germline V gene sequence: CDR1 SEHNR, CDR2 FQNEAQ (reference sequence). The V end was cut by 5 bases, the J end by 0 bases, with 16 bases between.

V and J are TRBV11-2 and TRBJ2-7; no clear D. The germline gives CDR1 SGHAT, CDR2 FQNNGV. This CDR3 is built from 14 residues. Trimming took 1 base from V and 0 from J, leaving 7 bases between them. The CDR3 sequence is CASSLVTSSYEQYF. CDR3 nucleotide sequence: TGTGCCAGCAGCTTAGTTACGAGCTCCTACGAGCAGTACTTC.

The rearrangement joins TRBV7-8 to TRBJ2-3; 14 bases fit TRBD2. Germline V CDR1 and CDR2: SGHVS, FQNEAQ. The J segment lost 3 bases and the V segment lost 4 bases, leaving 3 bases of the junction unmatched. This CDR3 spans 16 amino acids. The CDR3 nucleotides are TGTGCCAGCAGCTCCAGACTAGCGGGAGGGACAGATACGCAGTATTTT. Protein: CASSSRLAGGTDTQYF. Supplemented by reference TRBV7-8 and TRBJ2-3, the full variable domain reads GAGVSQSPRYKVAKRGQDVALRCDPISGHVSLFWYQQALGQGPEFLTYFQNEAQLDKSGLPSDRFFAERPEGSVSTLKIQRTQQEDSAVYLCASSSRLAGGTDTQYFGPGTRLTVL.

The chain recombines TRBV12-1 with TRBJ1-1. TRBV12-1 is annotated as a pseudogene. The CDR3 is 14 residues long. The CDR3 sequence: CASTHTPGNTEAFF. The CDR3 coding sequence is TGTGCCAGCACCCATACCCCGGGAAACACTGAAGCTTTCTTT.

The V and J genes are TRBV2 and TRBJ2-1; D is possibly TRBD1 (6 bases). The CDR3 covers 15 residues. Trimming took 5 bases from V and 5 from J, leaving 16 bases between them. CDR1 and CDR2 from the germline V gene are SNHLY and FYNNEI. CDR3 sequence (DNA): TGTGCCAGCAGTCTAACCTCAACAGGGAACAATGAGCAGTTCTTC. Its protein product is CASSLTSTGNNEQFF.

The genes are TRBV5-4 and TRBJ1-2; 10 nucleotides align to TRBD1. V lost 4 bases to trimming and J lost 2 bases; unmatched junction nucleotides: 14. This CDR3 spans 18 amino acids. Germline loops: CDR1 SGHNT, CDR2 YYREEE (reference sequence). CDR3 sequence (DNA): TGTGCCAGCAGCAAACGACAGGGGGCCCCTCATACAAACTATGGCTACACCTTC. The encoded protein is CASSKRQGAPHTNYGYTF.

The chain couples TRBV7-2 to TRBJ1-2; 7 nucleotides match TRBD1. CDR1 is SGHTA, CDR2 FQGNSA, per germline. With V trimmed by 2 bases and J by 0 bases, 12 bases remained unmatched. This CDR3 has 18 residues. This chain's CDR3 is CASSLSVTGKVANYGYTF. The CDR3 bases are TGTGCCAGCAGCTTAAGTGTGACAGGGAAAGTAGCTAACTATGGCTACACCTTC. Using reference TRBV7-2 and TRBJ1-2 for the parts outside the CDR3, the full variable domain is GAGVSQSPSNKVTEKGKDVELRCDPISGHTALYWYRQSLGQGLEFLIYFQGNSAPDKSGLPSDRFSAERTGGSVSTLTIQRTQQEDSAVYLCASSLSVTGKVANYGYTFGSGTRLTVV.

The chain joins TRBV6-1 to TRBJ1-5, with a possible D match to TRBD1 (6 bases). V lost 7 bases, J lost 7 bases, and 17 bases lay in between. Germline V gene sequence: CDR1 MNHNS, CDR2 SASEGT. The CDR3 consists of 14 residues. CDR3 nucleotides: TGTGCCAGCACTCAGGGGACCCTCGGGCAGCCCCAGCATTTT. It encodes CASTQGTLGQPQHF.

V gene TRBV9 combines with J gene TRBJ2-7; TRBD2 agrees at 10 bases. V was clipped by 7 bases and J by 2 bases; unmatched bases: 9. This CDR3 has 15 residues. Germline CDR1 and CDR2: SGDLS and YYNGEE. The CDR3 DNA follows: TGTGCCAGCGGAAAAGGACTAGCGGATACCTACGAGCAGTACTTC. Its translation: CASGKGLADTYEQYF.

V and J are TRBV7-9 and TRBJ2-2; 9 bases fit TRBD1. From germline, CDR1 is SEHNR and CDR2 FQNEAQ (reference sequence). After removal of 9 bases from V and 4 bases from J, the junction contained 3 bases not matched to a gene. The CDR3 is 13 amino acids. The CDR3 nucleotides are TGTGCCAGGGGACAGGGATCCACCGGGGAGCTGTTTTTT. It codes for CARGQGSTGELFF.

As concerns this clone: Other nucleotide sequences from this sample produce the same CDR3. The chain has TRBV27 and TRBJ1-2; TRBD1 matches at 8 bases. Germline V gene data show CDR1 as MNHEY and CDR2 as SMNVEV (reference sequence). Trimming at V came to 6 bases and at J to 3 bases, leaving 3 bases not matched to a gene. The length of the CDR3 is 13 residues. This CDR3 is CASSLQGDYGYTF. The DNA for the CDR3 is TGTGCCAGCAGCCTACAGGGGGACTATGGCTACACCTTC.

A remark on this clone: One end of the junction does not line up with germline, which may come from a read error. CDR3 in amino acids: CASSSGDFLAYNEQFF. In nucleotides, the CDR3 is TGTGCCAGCAGTAGTGGGGACTTCCTAGCCTACAATGAGCAGTTCTTC. The V call is TRBV19, the J call TRBJ2-1; D may be TRBD2 (6 bases). CDR1 and CDR2 (germline): LNHDA, SQIVND (reference sequence). The CDR3 is made up of 16 amino acids.

This chain connects TRBV4-2 to TRBJ2-3; TRBD2 matches 14 bases. CDR3 size: 17 residues. Germline-derived CDR1 and CDR2 are LGHNA and YNFKEQ. V lost 2 bases and J lost 4; bases outside the gene matches: 5. CDR3 residues: CASSQPRTSGGSDTQYF. The CDR3 DNA sequence: TGTGCCAGCAGCCAACCCCGGACTAGCGGGGGGTCAGATACGCAGTATTTT.

The chain couples TRBV6-5 to TRBJ1-2, with 7 bases aligning to TRBD1. CDR3 size: 14 residues. Germline V lookup: CDR1 MNHEY, CDR2 SVGAGI. J was trimmed by 7 bases and V by 6 bases; bases with no gene match: 11. CDR3: CASRDTGARAGYTF. CDR3 DNA: TGTGCCAGCAGAGACACAGGGGCCCGGGCTGGCTACACCTTC.

The rearrangement joins TRBV13 to TRBJ1-2; D is possibly TRBD1 (6 bases). V lost 5 bases to trimming and J lost 4 bases, with 14 bases between them. Germline CDR1 PRHDT, CDR2 FYEKMQ (reference sequence). The CDR3 totals 14 residues. CDR3 amino acids: CASSLRGVLYGYTF. The CDR3 bases are TGTGCCAGCAGCCTCAGGGGAGTACTCTATGGCTACACCTTC.